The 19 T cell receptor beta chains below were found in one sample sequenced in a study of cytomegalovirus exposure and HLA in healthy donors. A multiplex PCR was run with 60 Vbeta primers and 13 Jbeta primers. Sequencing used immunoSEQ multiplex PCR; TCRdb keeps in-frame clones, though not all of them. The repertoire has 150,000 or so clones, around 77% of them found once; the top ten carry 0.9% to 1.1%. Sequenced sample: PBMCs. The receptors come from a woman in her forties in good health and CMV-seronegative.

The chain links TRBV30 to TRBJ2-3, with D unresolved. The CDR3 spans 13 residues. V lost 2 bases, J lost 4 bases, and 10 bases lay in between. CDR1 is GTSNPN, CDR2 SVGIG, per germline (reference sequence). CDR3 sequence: CAWSPLGPDTQYF. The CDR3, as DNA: TGTGCCTGGAGTCCTTTGGGCCCAGATACGCAGTATTTT.

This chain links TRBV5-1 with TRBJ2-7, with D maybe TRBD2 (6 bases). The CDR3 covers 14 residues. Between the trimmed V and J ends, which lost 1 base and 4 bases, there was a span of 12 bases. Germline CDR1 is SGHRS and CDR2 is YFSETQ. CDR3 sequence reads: CASSLLVGGYEQYF. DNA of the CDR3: TGCGCCAGCAGCTTGTTAGTAGGAGGGTACGAGCAGTACTTC.

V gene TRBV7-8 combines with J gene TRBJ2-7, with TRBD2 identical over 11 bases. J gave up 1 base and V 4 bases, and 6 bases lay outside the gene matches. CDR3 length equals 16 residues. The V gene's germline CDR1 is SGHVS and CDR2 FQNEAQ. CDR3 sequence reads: CASSSTGTSGSYEQYF. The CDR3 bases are TGTGCCAGCAGCTCTACCGGGACTAGCGGTTCCTACGAGCAGTACTTC.

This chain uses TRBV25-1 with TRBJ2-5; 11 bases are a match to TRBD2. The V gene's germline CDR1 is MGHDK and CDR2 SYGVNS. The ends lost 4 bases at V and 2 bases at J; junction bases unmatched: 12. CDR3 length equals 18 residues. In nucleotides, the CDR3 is TGTGCCAGCAGTGTCCCATTAGCGGGAGGGCCGGGGCAAGAGACCCAGTACTTC. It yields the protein CASSVPLAGGPGQETQYF.

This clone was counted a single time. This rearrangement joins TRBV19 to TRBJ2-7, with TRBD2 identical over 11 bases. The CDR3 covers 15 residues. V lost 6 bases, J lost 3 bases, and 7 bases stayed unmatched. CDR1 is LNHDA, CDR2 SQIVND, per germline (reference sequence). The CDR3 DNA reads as TGTGCCAGTAGCCAACTAGCGGGAGAGCTCTACGAGCAGTACTTC. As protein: CASSQLAGELYEQYF.

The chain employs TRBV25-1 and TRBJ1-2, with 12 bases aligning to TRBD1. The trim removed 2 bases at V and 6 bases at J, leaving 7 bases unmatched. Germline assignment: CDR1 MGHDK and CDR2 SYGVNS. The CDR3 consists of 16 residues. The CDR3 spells CASSEVRDRGQDGYTF. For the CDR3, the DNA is TGTGCCAGCAGTGAAGTTCGGGACAGGGGGCAGGATGGCTACACCTTC.

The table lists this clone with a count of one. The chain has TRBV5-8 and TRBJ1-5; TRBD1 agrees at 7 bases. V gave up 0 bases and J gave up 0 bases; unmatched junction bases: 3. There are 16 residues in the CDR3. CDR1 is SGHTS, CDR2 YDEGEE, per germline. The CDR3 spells CASSLEQGHSNQPQHF. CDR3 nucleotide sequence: TGTGCCAGCAGCTTGGAACAGGGGCATAGCAATCAGCCCCAGCATTTT.

The CDR3 spells CATALQGPYYEQYF. CDR3 in DNA: TGTGCCACCGCACTACAGGGGCCTTATTACGAGCAGTACTTC. The chain joins TRBV13 to TRBJ2-7; 7 nucleotides align to TRBD1. The V gene end was trimmed by 10 bases and the J gene end by 4 bases; junction bases not matched to a gene: 13. Looked up from germline, CDR1 is PRHDT and CDR2 is FYEKMQ (reference sequence). The CDR3 sequence is 14 residues long.

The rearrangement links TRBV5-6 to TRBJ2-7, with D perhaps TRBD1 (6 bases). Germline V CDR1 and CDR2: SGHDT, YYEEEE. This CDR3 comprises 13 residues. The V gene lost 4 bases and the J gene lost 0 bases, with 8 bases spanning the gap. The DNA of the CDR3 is TGTGCCAGCAGCCGGGACAACTCCTACGAGCAGTACTTC. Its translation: CASSRDNSYEQYF.

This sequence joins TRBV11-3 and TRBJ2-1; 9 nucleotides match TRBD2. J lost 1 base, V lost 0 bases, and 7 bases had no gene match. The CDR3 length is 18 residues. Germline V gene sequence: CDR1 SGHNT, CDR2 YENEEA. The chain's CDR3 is CASSLDLGLAGSYNEQFF. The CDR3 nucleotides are TGTGCCAGCAGCTTAGATCTTGGGCTAGCGGGGTCCTACAATGAGCAGTTCTTC.

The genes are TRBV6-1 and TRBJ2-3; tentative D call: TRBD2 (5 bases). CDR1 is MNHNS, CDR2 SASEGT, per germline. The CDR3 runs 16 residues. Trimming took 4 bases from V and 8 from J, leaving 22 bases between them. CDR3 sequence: CASSGRAATSQITQYF. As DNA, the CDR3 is TGTGCCAGCAGTGGGCGGGCCGCGACCTCCCAGATTACGCAGTATTTT.

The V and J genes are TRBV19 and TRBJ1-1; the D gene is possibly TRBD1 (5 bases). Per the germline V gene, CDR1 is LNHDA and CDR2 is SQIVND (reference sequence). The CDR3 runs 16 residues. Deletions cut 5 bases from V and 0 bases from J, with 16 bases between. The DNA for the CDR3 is TGTGCCAGTAGTCCTTGGTTAAAGGACATGAACACTGAAGCTTTCTTT. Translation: CASSPWLKDMNTEAFF.

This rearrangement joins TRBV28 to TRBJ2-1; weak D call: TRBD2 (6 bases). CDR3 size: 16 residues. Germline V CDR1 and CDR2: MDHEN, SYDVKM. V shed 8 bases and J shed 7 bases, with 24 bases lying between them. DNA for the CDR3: TGTGCCAGCCACACCCCGACTAGTCCGAGAGGGAATGAGCAGTTCTTC. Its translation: CASHTPTSPRGNEQFF.

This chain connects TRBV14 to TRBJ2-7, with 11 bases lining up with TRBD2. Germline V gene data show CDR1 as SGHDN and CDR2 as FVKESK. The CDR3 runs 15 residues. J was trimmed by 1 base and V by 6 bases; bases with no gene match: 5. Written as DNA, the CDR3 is TGTGCCAGCAGACCCGGGACTAGCGGTTCCTACGAGCAGTACTTC. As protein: CASRPGTSGSYEQYF.

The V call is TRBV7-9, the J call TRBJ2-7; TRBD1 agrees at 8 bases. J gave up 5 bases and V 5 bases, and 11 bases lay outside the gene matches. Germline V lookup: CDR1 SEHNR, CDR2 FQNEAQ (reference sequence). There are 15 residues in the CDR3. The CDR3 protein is CASSDGQGRKNEQYF. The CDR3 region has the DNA TGTGCCAGCAGCGACGGACAGGGAAGGAAGAACGAGCAGTACTTC.

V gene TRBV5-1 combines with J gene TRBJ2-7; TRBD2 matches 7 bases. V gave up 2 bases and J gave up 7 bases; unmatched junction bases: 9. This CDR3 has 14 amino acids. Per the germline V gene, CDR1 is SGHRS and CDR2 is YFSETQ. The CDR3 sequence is CASSLEGGPEEQYF. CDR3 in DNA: TGCGCCAGCAGCTTAGAGGGAGGGCCCGAAGAGCAGTACTTC.

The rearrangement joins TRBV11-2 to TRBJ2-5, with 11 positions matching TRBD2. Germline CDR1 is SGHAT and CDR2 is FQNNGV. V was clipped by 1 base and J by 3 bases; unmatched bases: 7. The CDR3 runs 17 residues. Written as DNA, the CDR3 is TGTGCCAGCAGCTTAGGATTCGGACTAGCGGGTAAAGAGACCCAGTACTTC. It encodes CASSLGFGLAGKETQYF.

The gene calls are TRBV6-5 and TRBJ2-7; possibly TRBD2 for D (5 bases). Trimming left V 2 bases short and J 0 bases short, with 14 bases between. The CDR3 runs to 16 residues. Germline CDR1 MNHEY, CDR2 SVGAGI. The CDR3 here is CASSYGSVLSSYEQYF. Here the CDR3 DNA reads TGTGCCAGCAGTTACGGTAGCGTTTTAAGCTCCTACGAGCAGTACTTC.

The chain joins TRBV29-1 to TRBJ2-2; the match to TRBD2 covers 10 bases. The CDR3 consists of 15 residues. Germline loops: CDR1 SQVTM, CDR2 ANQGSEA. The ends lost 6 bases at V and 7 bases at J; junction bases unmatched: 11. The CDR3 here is CSVVSGRRGGGELFF. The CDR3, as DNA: TGCAGCGTGGTTAGCGGGAGGCGGGGTGGCGGGGAGCTGTTTTTT.